This TCR beta chain was sequenced in a study of blood T cell repertoires in COVID-19. At the level of the study: The United States, Italy and Spain provided the acute and convalescent COVID-19 samples. T cells, B-cell-depleted T cells, or PBMCs provided the cDNA or gDNA that served as material.

The CDR3 totals 14 residues. The V end lost 1 base, the J end lost 4 bases, and 10 bases lay between the germline ends. Germline V CDR1 and CDR2: SGHTA, FQGNSA. Study processing details: Estimation of nucleated cell counts relied on the amplification of reference gene primers. Data came from immunoSEQ multiplex PCR; TCRdb stores just in-frame clones and leaves some out. From that table come the V and J calls and clone size; the DNA was used to work out D and trimming. The sample yields roughly 100,000 clones, 80% to 90% seen once. J is TRBJ1-1 and V is TRBV7-2; D gene unclear. The sample comprised peripheral blood. The receptor was derived from a woman of 80 years or more with acute or convalescent COVID-19. The CDR3: CASSLVTVSTEAFF. The DNA of the CDR3 is TGTGCCAGCAGCTTAGTTACAGTTTCCACTGAAGCTTTCTTT.